This T cell receptor (beta chain) is from a study of blood T cell repertoires in COVID-19. Turning to the study itself: Samples taken during acute and convalescent COVID-19 were collected in the United States, Italy and Spain. In each case, the material was cDNA or gDNA derived from T cells, B-cell-depleted T cells, or PBMCs.

Per the original data handling: Nucleated cell number was recorded as an estimate derived from reference gene primer amplification. Clones were sequenced by immunoSEQ multiplex PCR, and TCRdb holds only the in-frame ones, with some missing. V and J calls and clone size follow that table, whereas D and trimming were derived from the DNA. Of some 100,000 clones in the sample, around 90% are singletons; the top ten hold more than 3%. The germline V and J ends were trimmed by 8 bases and 7 bases, with 17 bases remaining between them. The CDR3 extends over 13 amino acids. CDR1 and CDR2 (germline): MDHEN, SYDVKM.

Sequenced material: peripheral blood. The chain employs TRBV28 and TRBJ1-2, with D perhaps TRBD1 (6 bases). The sequence derives from an older woman with acute or convalescent COVID-19. The CDR3 nucleotides are TGTGCCAGCCGTAGTCAGGGGTACCCTGGCTACACCTTC. Amino acids: CASRSQGYPGYTF.